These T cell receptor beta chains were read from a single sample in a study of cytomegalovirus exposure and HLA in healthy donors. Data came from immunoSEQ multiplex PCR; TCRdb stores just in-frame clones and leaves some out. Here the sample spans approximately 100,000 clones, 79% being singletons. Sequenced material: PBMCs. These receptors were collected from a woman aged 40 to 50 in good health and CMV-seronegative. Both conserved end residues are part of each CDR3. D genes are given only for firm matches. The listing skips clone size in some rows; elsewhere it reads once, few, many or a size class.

CDR3aa: CASSLMDGGEQFF
CDR3nt: TGTGCCAGCAGTTTAATGGACGGGGGTGAGCAGTTCTTC
v_gene: TRBV27
abundance: .
j_gene: TRBJ2-1
d_gene: .

CDR3aa: CASSIRGAGYNEQFF
CDR3nt: TGTGCCAGTAGTATCCGGGGGGCGGGATACAATGAGCAGTTCTTC
v_gene: TRBV19
abundance: .
j_gene: TRBJ2-1
d_gene: .

CDR3aa: CASSQGFNMDTEAFF
CDR3nt: TGTGCCAGCAGCCAAGGTTTTAACATGGACACTGAAGCTTTCTTT
v_gene: TRBV14
abundance: .
j_gene: TRBJ1-1
d_gene: .

CDR3aa: CASSGGILSGTNEKLFF
CDR3nt: TGTGCCAGCAGTGGGGGGATTCTCAGCGGCACTAATGAAAAACTGTTTTTT
v_gene: TRBV28
abundance: .
j_gene: TRBJ1-4
d_gene: .

CDR3aa: CASSSGQVRNSPLHF
CDR3nt: TGTGCCAGCAGCTCAGGACAGGTCAGGAATTCACCCCTCCACTTT
v_gene: TRBV11-2
abundance: .
j_gene: TRBJ1-6
d_gene: TRBD1

CDR3aa: CASSPRQGAPYEQYF
CDR3nt: TGTGCCAGCAGCCCGCGACAGGGGGCTCCCTACGAGCAGTACTTC
v_gene: TRBV7-9
abundance: once
j_gene: TRBJ2-7
d_gene: TRBD1

CDR3aa: CASSLAGTAWDGYTF
CDR3nt: TGTGCCAGCAGCTTGGCCGGGACAGCCTGGGATGGCTACACCTTC
v_gene: TRBV5-6
abundance: .
j_gene: TRBJ1-2
d_gene: TRBD1

CDR3aa: CASSEITTGNSNQPQHF
CDR3nt: TGTGCCAGCAGTGAAATAACGACAGGGAATAGCAATCAGCCCCAGCATTTT
v_gene: TRBV2
abundance: .
j_gene: TRBJ1-5
d_gene: TRBD1

CDR3aa: CSAGQGSTEAFF
CDR3nt: TGCAGCGCCGGACAGGGTAGCACTGAAGCTTTCTTT
v_gene: TRBV29-1
abundance: .
j_gene: TRBJ1-1
d_gene: TRBD1

CDR3aa: CASSDRTSGTTLLYEQYF
CDR3nt: TGTGCCAGCTCAGATCGGACTAGCGGGACCACTCTCTTGTACGAGCAGTACTTC
v_gene: TRBV18
abundance: few
j_gene: TRBJ2-7
d_gene: TRBD2

CDR3aa: CASSVAAGGPQSITGELFF
CDR3nt: TGTGCCAGCAGCGTAGCAGCGGGAGGGCCCCAAAGTATCACCGGGGAGCTGTTTTTT
v_gene: TRBV9
abundance: .
j_gene: TRBJ2-2
d_gene: TRBD2

CDR3aa: CASTLQEGTQYF
CDR3nt: TGTGCCAGCACCCTCCAGGAGGGTACGCAGTATTTT
v_gene: TRBV7-2
abundance: .
j_gene: TRBJ2-3
d_gene: .

CDR3aa: CASSGDDSTDTQYF
CDR3nt: TGTGCCAGCAGTGGCGACGACTCCACCGATACGCAGTATTTT
v_gene: TRBV2
abundance: .
j_gene: TRBJ2-3
d_gene: .

CDR3aa: CASRAGQTYTEAFF
CDR3nt: TGTGCCAGCAGGGCGGGACAGACGTACACTGAAGCTTTCTTT
v_gene: TRBV6-6
abundance: .
j_gene: TRBJ1-1
d_gene: TRBD1

CDR3aa: CASSQGSLSGRVGNEQFF
CDR3nt: TGCGCCAGCAGCCAAGGGTCCCTCAGCGGGAGAGTCGGGAATGAGCAGTTCTTC
v_gene: TRBV4-3
abundance: .
j_gene: TRBJ2-1
d_gene: TRBD2

CDR3aa: CASSPNRDRGSYEQYF
CDR3nt: TGCGCCAGCAGCCCAAACCGGGACAGGGGGTCCTACGAGCAGTACTTC
v_gene: TRBV5-1
abundance: .
j_gene: TRBJ2-7
d_gene: TRBD1

CDR3aa: CASSLYNYEQYF
CDR3nt: TGTGCCAGCAGTTTATACAACTACGAGCAGTACTTC
v_gene: TRBV28
abundance: .
j_gene: TRBJ2-7
d_gene: .

CDR3aa: CASSPGEAFGVNTQYF
CDR3nt: TGCGCCAGCAGCCCGGGTGAGGCGTTCGGCGTGAATACGCAGTATTTT
v_gene: TRBV4-1
abundance: .
j_gene: TRBJ2-3
d_gene: .

CDR3aa: CASSRAGVSFEQFF
CDR3nt: TGTGCCAGTAGTCGGGCGGGAGTCTCGTTTGAGCAGTTCTTC
v_gene: TRBV19
abundance: .
j_gene: TRBJ2-1
d_gene: TRBD2

CDR3aa: CASSLLLGMNTEAFF
CDR3nt: TGTGCCAGCAGCCTGCTTTTGGGCATGAACACTGAAGCTTTCTTT
v_gene: TRBV5-6
abundance: .
j_gene: TRBJ1-1
d_gene: .

CDR3aa: CAGTGGYQETQYF
CDR3nt: TGTGCCGGGACAGGGGGCTACCAAGAGACCCAGTACTTC
v_gene: TRBV2
abundance: .
j_gene: TRBJ2-5
d_gene: TRBD1

CDR3aa: CASSLLATGGNIQYF
CDR3nt: TGCGCCAGCAGCTTGTTGGCTACGGGTGGGAACATTCAGTACTTC
v_gene: TRBV5-1
abundance: few
j_gene: TRBJ2-4
d_gene: .

CDR3aa: CASSRGQGTNTQYF
CDR3nt: TGTGCCAGTAGTAGGGGACAGGGGACTAATACGCAGTATTTT
v_gene: TRBV19
abundance: .
j_gene: TRBJ2-3
d_gene: TRBD1

CDR3aa: CASSGRTIGNEQFF
CDR3nt: TGTGCCAGCAGCGGCCGTACCATCGGGAATGAGCAGTTCTTC
v_gene: TRBV7-2
abundance: .
j_gene: TRBJ2-1
d_gene: .

CDR3aa: CASSRYGGDGYTF
CDR3nt: TGTGCCAGCAGCCGCTACGGGGGGGATGGCTACACCTTC
v_gene: TRBV28
abundance: .
j_gene: TRBJ1-2
d_gene: .

CDR3aa: CASSIKGLNYGYTF
CDR3nt: TGTGCCAGTAGTATTAAGGGGCTCAACTATGGCTACACCTTC
v_gene: TRBV19
abundance: .
j_gene: TRBJ1-2
d_gene: .

CDR3aa: CASSLDRRGSLYEQFF
CDR3nt: TGCGCCAGCAGCTTGGATCGCAGGGGGTCGTTATATGAGCAGTTCTTC
v_gene: TRBV5-1
abundance: .
j_gene: TRBJ2-1
d_gene: TRBD1

CDR3aa: CASITGGAMPQHF
CDR3nt: TGTGCCAGCATTACGGGGGGGGCCATGCCCCAGCATTTT
v_gene: TRBV28
abundance: .
j_gene: TRBJ1-5
d_gene: .

CDR3aa: CASSLDRNNEQFF
CDR3nt: TGTGCCAGCAGTCTAGACAGAAACAATGAGCAGTTCTTC
v_gene: TRBV27
abundance: .
j_gene: TRBJ2-1
d_gene: .

CDR3aa: CASSSEDNSPLHF
CDR3nt: TGCGCCAGCAGCAGTGAGGATAATTCACCCCTCCACTTT
v_gene: TRBV5-1
abundance: .
j_gene: TRBJ1-6
d_gene: .

CDR3aa: CASSWDRISKLFF
CDR3nt: TGTGCCAGTAGCTGGGACAGAATATCGAAACTGTTTTTT
v_gene: TRBV19
abundance: few
j_gene: TRBJ1-4
d_gene: TRBD1

CDR3aa: CASINYEQYF
CDR3nt: TGTGCCAGCATAAACTACGAGCAGTACTTC
v_gene: TRBV27
abundance: .
j_gene: TRBJ2-7
d_gene: .

CDR3aa: CASSRTGATNEKLFF
CDR3nt: TGTGCCAGCAGCCGGACAGGGGCAACTAATGAAAAACTGTTTTTT
v_gene: TRBV5-6
abundance: .
j_gene: TRBJ1-4
d_gene: TRBD1

CDR3aa: CASSSEQTQYF
CDR3nt: TGTGCCAGCAGTTCCGAGCAGACCCAGTACTTC
v_gene: TRBV28
abundance: few
j_gene: TRBJ2-5
d_gene: .

CDR3aa: CASSPSGGGLNTEAFF
CDR3nt: TGTGCCAGCTCACCAAGCGGGGGGGGGTTGAACACTGAAGCTTTCTTT
v_gene: TRBV18
abundance: .
j_gene: TRBJ1-1
d_gene: .

CDR3aa: CASSPTDRVNEQFF
CDR3nt: TGTGCCAGCAGCCCAACAGACAGGGTCAATGAGCAGTTCTTC
v_gene: TRBV5-4
abundance: few
j_gene: TRBJ2-1
d_gene: TRBD1

CDR3aa: CASRTDLNTEAFF
CDR3nt: TGTGCCAGCAGGACAGACCTGAACACTGAAGCTTTCTTT
v_gene: TRBV7-2
abundance: once
j_gene: TRBJ1-1
d_gene: .

CDR3aa: CASSLGSGNQPQHF
CDR3nt: TGTGCCAGCAGCCTAGGGAGCGGCAATCAGCCCCAGCATTTT
v_gene: TRBV27
abundance: .
j_gene: TRBJ1-5
d_gene: .

CDR3aa: CASKAGGADTQYF
CDR3nt: TGTGCCAGCAAAGCGGGAGGTGCAGATACGCAGTATTTT
v_gene: TRBV6-5
abundance: .
j_gene: TRBJ2-3
d_gene: TRBD2

CDR3aa: CASSPGGNEQFF
CDR3nt: TGTGCCAGCAGTCCGGGAGGCAATGAGCAGTTCTTC
v_gene: TRBV6-1
abundance: .
j_gene: TRBJ2-1
d_gene: TRBD2

CDR3aa: CASSLRTSGIPLDNEQFF
CDR3nt: TGTGCCAGCAGTTTAAGAACTAGCGGGATCCCATTGGATAATGAGCAGTTCTTC
v_gene: TRBV28
abundance: .
j_gene: TRBJ2-1
d_gene: TRBD2

CDR3aa: CASSLASASGLEEQFF
CDR3nt: TGTGCCAGCAGCTTAGCATCGGCTAGCGGGCTTGAGGAGCAGTTCTTC
v_gene: TRBV7-2
abundance: .
j_gene: TRBJ2-1
d_gene: TRBD2

CDR3aa: CASSQGGLAGNEQFF
CDR3nt: TGCGCCAGCAGCCAAGGTGGACTAGCGGGCAATGAGCAGTTCTTC
v_gene: TRBV4-3
abundance: .
j_gene: TRBJ2-1
d_gene: TRBD2

CDR3aa: CASSLSRQATNEQYF
CDR3nt: TGTGCCAGCAGCTTATCTAGACAGGCCACCAACGAGCAGTACTTC
v_gene: TRBV7-2
abundance: few
j_gene: TRBJ2-7
d_gene: .

CDR3aa: CASREQGAGSSYEQYF
CDR3nt: TGTGCCAGTAGGGAACAGGGGGCCGGGAGCTCCTACGAGCAGTACTTC
v_gene: TRBV19
abundance: .
j_gene: TRBJ2-7
d_gene: TRBD1

CDR3aa: CATSRDRQETQYF
CDR3nt: TGTGCCACCAGCCGGGACAGACAAGAGACCCAGTACTTC
v_gene: TRBV15
abundance: .
j_gene: TRBJ2-5
d_gene: TRBD1

CDR3aa: CASSLGLTDTQYF
CDR3nt: TGTGCCAGCAGCTTGGGACTAACAGATACGCAGTATTTT
v_gene: TRBV7-9
abundance: .
j_gene: TRBJ2-3
d_gene: TRBD2

CDR3aa: CASSLLVAGGIYNEQFF
CDR3nt: TGTGCCAGCAGCTTGCTGGTAGCGGGAGGGATATACAATGAGCAGTTCTTC
v_gene: TRBV7-2
abundance: .
j_gene: TRBJ2-1
d_gene: TRBD2

CDR3aa: CASSLFPQTTQAFF
CDR3nt: TGTGCCAGCAGCTTGTTCCCCCAGACGACTCAAGCTTTCTTT
v_gene: TRBV5-6
abundance: .
j_gene: TRBJ1-1
d_gene: .

CDR3aa: CASSLKGQSYNTGELFF
CDR3nt: TGCGCCAGCAGCCTTAAAGGACAGTCTTATAACACCGGGGAGCTGTTTTTT
v_gene: TRBV4-3
abundance: .
j_gene: TRBJ2-2
d_gene: .